One and the same sample provided the 10 T cell receptor delta chains below, sequenced in a study of gamma-delta T cells after stem cell transplantation. TCRdb re-called clones from the RT-PCR reads via CATT. The data show under 2,000 delta-chain clones, around a fifth seen once. Sequenced: gamma-delta T cells. The receptors shown here come from a human donor. It is not recorded whose cells these are; they may come from a transplant donor.

Turning to this clone: A much larger clone lies one base from this, so it may be a read error. This specimen includes other DNA sequences encoding the same CDR3. V usage is TRDV2 and J usage is TRDJ1; 7 nucleotides agree with TRDD3. The CDR3 length is 16 residues. Germline assignment: CDR1 GEAIGNYY and CDR2 EKD. After removal of 3 bases from V and 2 bases from J, the junction contained 11 bases not matched to a gene. CDR3 bases: TGTGCCTGTGACCCACTGGGGACACCATATACCGATAAACTCATCTTT. Translated: CACDPLGTPYTDKLIF.

This clone is labeled as medium-sized. The chain is built from TRDV2 and TRDJ1; 13 nucleotides align to TRDD3. V lost 1 base to trimming and J lost 2 bases; unmatched junction nucleotides: 9. CDR3 length: 18 residues. Germline V CDR1 and CDR2: GEAIGNYY, EKD. CDR3 protein: CACDTLLLGDTRTDKLIF. The CDR3 region has the DNA TGTGCCTGTGACACTTTACTACTGGGGGATACGCGTACCGATAAACTCATCTTT.

This rearrangement joins TRDV1 to TRDJ1, with unresolved D. This CDR3 spans 17 amino acids. V lost 0 bases, J lost 0 bases, and 14 bases lay in between. CDR1 and CDR2 (germline): TSWWSYY, QGS. The CDR3 sequence: CALGELLLLGYTDKLIF. In DNA, the CDR3 is TGTGCTCTTGGGGAACTTTTACTTCTTGGGTACACCGATAAACTCATCTTT.

CDR3 sequence: CACDTLLGDTRRGRWAKLIF. The CDR3, as DNA: TGTGCCTGTGACACCTTACTGGGGGATACGCGCCGAGGAAGGTGGGCGAAACTCATCTTT. The chain is built from TRDV2 and TRDJ1, with 13 positions matching TRDD3. V shed 0 bases and J 8 bases; nucleotides not matched to a gene: 20. The CDR3 contains 20 residues. Germline V gene sequence: CDR1 GEAIGNYY, CDR2 EKD.

This clone was seen only a few times. This rearrangement joins TRDV2 to TRDJ3; 7 nucleotides line up with TRDD3. With 0 bases clipped from V and 1 base from J, the junction kept 26 bases outside the gene matches. The CDR3 loop spans 25 amino acids. Per germline, CDR1 GEAIGNYY and CDR2 EKD. Here the CDR3 DNA reads TGTGCCTGTGACACCGTGAGTGGATGGGGGACCCCGCTTCGTTTATCGTCCTGGGACACCCGACAGATGTTTTTC. It translates to CACDTVSGWGTPLRLSSWDTRQMFF.

About this clone itself: This likely reflects a read error, since a far larger clone is one base away. V and J are TRDV1 and TRDJ2, with D maybe TRDD3 (10 bases). Germline loops: CDR1 TSWWSYY, CDR2 QGS. The CDR3 covers 25 residues. The CDR3 loop reads CAIGGAFLPPLGGWGIKALTAQLFF. CDR3 DNA: TGTGCTATTGGGGGGGCCTTCCTACCGCCCCTGGGGGGCTGGGGGATAAAAGCTTTGACAGCACAACTCTTCTTT.

DNA of the CDR3: TGTGCCTGTGAGACTAGGACCAATACAGGGATCAGCACCGATAAACTCATCTTT. This sequence encodes CACETRTNTGISTDKLIF. The chain couples TRDV2 to TRDJ1; a weak D match, TRDD3 (5 bases). The CDR3 is made up of 18 amino acids. Per germline, CDR1 GEAIGNYY and CDR2 EKD. Trimming took off 4 bases at V and 1 base at J, with 24 bases between the two ends.

A remark on this clone: TCRdb shows a much larger clone's protein in place of this DNA's translation, and the two differ at residue 6, likely through a read error; the protein shown is translated from the DNA. The rearrangement uses TRDV2 and TRDJ1; 13 bases fit TRDD3. V shed 3 bases and J 0 bases; nucleotides not matched to a gene: 12. Germline CDR1 reads GEAIGNYY; CDR2 reads EKD. There are 19 residues in the CDR3. The CDR3 bases are TGTGCCTGTGACTCACGACTGGGGGATACGCAAGAGGACACCGATAAACTCATCTTT. Protein sequence: CACDSRLGDTQEDTDKLIF.

This clone is labeled as medium-sized. The V gene is TRDV2, the J gene TRDJ1; 8 nucleotides line up with TRDD3. Per germline, CDR1 GEAIGNYY and CDR2 EKD. V was pared by 0 bases and J by 0 bases, with 11 bases of the junction left unmatched. The CDR3 covers 18 residues. The CDR3 loop is CACDTAARGYLHTDKLIF. In DNA form, the CDR3 reads TGTGCCTGTGACACCGCCGCCAGGGGATACCTTCACACCGATAAACTCATCTTT.

The chain recombines TRDV2 with TRDJ1, with D possibly matching TRDD3 (6 bases). Trimming took off 0 bases at V and 0 bases at J, with 13 bases between the two ends. The CDR3 has 16 residues. Germline V gene sequence: CDR1 GEAIGNYY, CDR2 EKD. This CDR3 is CACDTLGAAYTDKLIF. DNA of the CDR3: TGTGCCTGTGACACCTTGGGGGCCGCGTACACCGATAAACTCATCTTT.